The present TCR beta chain was sequenced within a study of CD8+ T cells in alopecia areata. Broader study findings: For lesional scalp, especially alopecia totalis/universalis, clonality was higher than in normal scalp. Scalp samples also yield sequences of resident alphabeta T cells from normal skin. Sharing of TCRs across patients appeared less clear than in mice, possibly for HLA-related reasons.

With respect to this clone: The antigen remains unidentified.

T lymphocytes (CD4+ and CD8+) were sorted from PBMCs. Sequencing relied on a cDNA template that was reverse transcribed from extracted RNA. Produced via immunoSEQ multiplex PCR; TCRdb's table is partial and in-frame only. The repertoire includes 100,000 to 120,000 clones, 55% to 75% of them detected once, and 20% to 25% sits in the top ten. The receptor was isolated from a human donor in good health. The specimen was CD8+ T cells sorted from blood.

The DNA of the CDR3 is TGTGCCAGCAGTGGTCGGGACAGGGGCTACGAGCAGTACTTC. It yields the protein CASSGRDRGYEQYF. The genes are TRBV13 and TRBJ2-7; 10 bases line up with TRBD1. Germline CDR1 PRHDT, CDR2 FYEKMQ (reference sequence). The V and J ends lost 6 bases and 3 bases, in that order; junction bases with no gene match: 5. The CDR3 runs 14 residues. Filled out from reference TRBV13 and TRBJ2-7, the complete variable domain reads AAGVIQSPRHLIKEKRETATLKCYPIPRHDTVYWYQQGPGQDPQFLISFYEKMQSDKGSIPDRFSAQQFSDYHSELNMSSLELGDSALYFCASSGRDRGYEQYFGPGTRLTVT.